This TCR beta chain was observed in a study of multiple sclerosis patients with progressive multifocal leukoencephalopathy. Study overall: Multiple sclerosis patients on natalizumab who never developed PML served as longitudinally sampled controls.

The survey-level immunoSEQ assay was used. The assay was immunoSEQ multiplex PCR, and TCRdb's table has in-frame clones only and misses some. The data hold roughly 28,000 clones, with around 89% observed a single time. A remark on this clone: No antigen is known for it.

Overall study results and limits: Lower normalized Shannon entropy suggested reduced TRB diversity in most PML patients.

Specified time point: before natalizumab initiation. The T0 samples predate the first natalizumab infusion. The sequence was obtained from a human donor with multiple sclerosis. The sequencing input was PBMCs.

CDR3 DNA sequence: TGTGCCAGCAGCTTACGGCAGCAAGCTTTCTTT. As protein: CASSLRQQAFF. The chain is built from TRBV7-9 and TRBJ1-1, with D unclear. Trimming shortened V by 2 bases and J by 9 bases, and 7 bases separated the two germline ends. Germline V lookup: CDR1 SEHNR, CDR2 FQNEAQ (reference sequence). The CDR3 loop spans 11 amino acids.